This TCR beta chain was captured by sequencing in a study of cytomegalovirus exposure and HLA in healthy donors. Whole-study results and caveats: Sequencing likely produced, as an artifact, a cluster of highly shared sequence variants.

A word on this clone: Its antigen is not identified.

V gave up 0 bases and J gave up 3 bases; unmatched junction bases: 10. The CDR3 consists of 16 residues. CDR1 is GTSNPN and CDR2 is SVGIG in the germline V gene (reference sequence). The PCR contained 60 Vbeta and 13 Jbeta primers. Generated by immunoSEQ multiplex PCR, the TCRdb table keeps only in-frame clones and is missing some. The table shows roughly 130,000 clones, with roughly four fifths occurring only once. The J gene is TRBJ2-7, the V gene TRBV30; 8 positions match TRBD2. The receptor comes from a male donor in good health and CMV-seropositive. The material sequenced was PBMCs. The CDR3: CAWSVPAGGNLYEQYF. The DNA of the CDR3 is TGTGCCTGGAGTGTACCCGCGGGGGGTAACCTCTACGAGCAGTACTTC.